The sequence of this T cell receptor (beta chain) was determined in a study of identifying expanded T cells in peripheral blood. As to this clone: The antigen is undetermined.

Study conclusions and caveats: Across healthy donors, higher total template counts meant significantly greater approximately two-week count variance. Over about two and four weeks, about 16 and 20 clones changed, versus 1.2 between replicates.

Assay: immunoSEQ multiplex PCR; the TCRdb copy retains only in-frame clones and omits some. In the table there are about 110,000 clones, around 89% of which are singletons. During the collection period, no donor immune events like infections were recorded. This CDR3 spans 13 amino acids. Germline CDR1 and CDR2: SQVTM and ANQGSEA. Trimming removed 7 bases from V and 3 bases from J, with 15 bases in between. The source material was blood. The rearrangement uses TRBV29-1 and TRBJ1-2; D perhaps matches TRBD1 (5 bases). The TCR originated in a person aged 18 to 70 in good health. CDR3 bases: TGCAGCGCCCGGCTTGGGGGGGACTATGGCTACACCTTC. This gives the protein CSARLGGDYGYTF.